The rows below give T cell receptor beta chains drawn from one sample of a study of shared T cell receptors in the human thymus. Sequencing used immunoSEQ multiplex PCR; TCRdb keeps in-frame clones, though not all of them. The sample carries hundreds of thousands of clones, around 89% recorded once. The sample was also reused in another study, on human thymus T cells.

Sequencing input: thymocytes. Receptors originate from a boy under three years old with a congenital heart defect. Each CDR3 is given with its conserved first and last residue. The D gene is left open where the match is weak. Where a row states a size, it is once, few, many or the class of an expanded clone; other rows omit it.

TRBJ2-2 | - | TRBV7-9 | TRBD2 | TGTGCCAGCAGCCCGAAGCCGGCGGGGGGGAACACCGGGGAGCTGTTTTTT | CASSPKPAGGNTGELFF
TRBJ2-1 | - | TRBV30 | TRBD2 | TGTGCCTGGAGTGTCCGGCTAGCGGGAGTCAATGAGCAGTTCTTC | CAWSVRLAGVNEQFF
TRBJ2-7 | - | TRBV9 | TRBD2 | TGTGCCAGCAGCGTATCTAGCGGGAGTGGCGAGCAGTACTTC | CASSVSSGSGEQYF
TRBJ2-1 | - | TRBV5-1 | TRBD1 | TGCGCCAGCAGCCGAGACAGGGGGCAGTTAGTGGGTTATGAGCAGTTCTTC | CASSRDRGQLVGYEQFF
TRBJ2-2 | - | TRBV14 | TRBD1 | TGTGCCAGCAGCCATTTGGGACAGGCTACCGGGGAGCTGTTTTTT | CASSHLGQATGELFF
TRBJ1-1 | - | TRBV28 | TRBD1 | TGTGCCAGCATTCTGGGGACAGGGGATAAGCCGGACCCTGAAGCTTTCTTT | CASILGTGDKPDPEAFF
TRBJ2-1 | - | TRBV7-3 | TRBD2 | TGTGCCAGCAGCTTAAGGGGACTAGCGGCCTACAATGAGCAGTTCTTC | CASSLRGLAAYNEQFF
TRBJ2-7 | - | TRBV18 | - | TGTGCCAGCTCACCACAGTCGCGGGGCAGATCTTGCGAGCAGTACTTC | CASSPQSRGRSCEQYF
TRBJ2-5 | - | TRBV4-3 | TRBD2 | TGCGCCAGCAGCCAGGGCCTTGAGGGACTAGCGGGAGGGAGTATCTTGGGAGAGACCCAGTACTTC | CASSQGLEGLAGGSILGETQYF
TRBJ2-5 | - | TRBV28 | - | TGTGCCAGCAGTTTAGCGTACCAAGAGACCCAGTACTTC | CASSLAYQETQYF
TRBJ1-5 | - | TRBV7-2 | TRBD1 | TGTGCCAGCAGCTCCGGACAGGGGAATCAGCCCCAGCATTTT | CASSSGQGNQPQHF
TRBJ2-7 | - | TRBV27 | - | TGTGCCAGCAGACCTCAGGTGAGGGTCGTCTACGAGCAGTACTTC | CASRPQVRVVYEQYF
TRBJ2-5 | few | TRBV4-3 | - | TGCGCCAGCAGCCCCCATTCGGGGGCCCGGGACAGTCGAGAGACCCAGTACTTC | CASSPHSGARDSRETQYF
TRBJ1-2 | - | TRBV28 | TRBD1 | TGTGCCAGCAGTTTTAACCGGGACAGGGACGGCTACACCTTC | CASSFNRDRDGYTF
TRBJ1-2 | once | TRBV7-9 | - | TGTGCCAGCAGCTCCAGACAGCCGCACTATGGCTACACCTTC | CASSSRQPHYGYTF
TRBJ1-2 | once | TRBV4-2 | - | TGTGCCAGCAGCCACGGGGAGGACTATGGCTACACCTTC | CASSHGEDYGYTF